The source of this T cell receptor (beta chain) is a study of blood T cell repertoires in COVID-19. Study-wide background: Acute and convalescent COVID-19 samples came from the United States, Italy and Spain. The cDNA or gDNA used as material had been derived from T cells, B-cell-depleted T cells, or PBMCs.

Original processing notes: Estimated nucleated cell counts came from reference gene primer amplification. Clones were read by immunoSEQ multiplex PCR, and TCRdb kept only the in-frame ones, dropping some. That table is the source of V, J and clone size, and D and trimming were worked out from the DNA. The table shows about 74,000 clones, with around 88% occurring only once. Of note for this clone: The same CDR3 can be traced to other DNA sequences in this sample.

This CDR3 comprises 14 residues. Germline V gives CDR1 SNHLY, CDR2 FYNNEI. V lost 3 bases and J lost 0, with 7 bases in between. This receptor was identified in a woman aged 80 or older with active or convalescent COVID-19. Sequencing input: peripheral blood. V is TRBV2 and J is TRBJ2-3; D remains unclear. The DNA for the CDR3 is TGTGCCAGCAGTGAGCGTCGAAGCACAGATACGCAGTATTTT. This gives the protein CASSERRSTDTQYF.